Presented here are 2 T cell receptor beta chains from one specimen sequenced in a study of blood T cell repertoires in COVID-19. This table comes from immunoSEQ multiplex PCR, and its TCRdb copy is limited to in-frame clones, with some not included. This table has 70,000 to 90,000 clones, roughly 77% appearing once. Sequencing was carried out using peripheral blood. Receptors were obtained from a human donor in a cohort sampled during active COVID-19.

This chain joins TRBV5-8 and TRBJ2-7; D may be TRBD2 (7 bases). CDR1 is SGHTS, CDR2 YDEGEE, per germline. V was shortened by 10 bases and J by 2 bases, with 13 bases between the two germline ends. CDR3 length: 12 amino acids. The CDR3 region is CAGGGDTYEQYF. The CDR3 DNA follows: TGTGCCGGAGGGGGGGATACCTACGAGCAGTACTTC.

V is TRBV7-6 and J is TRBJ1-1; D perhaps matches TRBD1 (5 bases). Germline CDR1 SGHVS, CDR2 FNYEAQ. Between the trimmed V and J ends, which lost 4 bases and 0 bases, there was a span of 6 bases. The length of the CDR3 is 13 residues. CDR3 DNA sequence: TGTGCCAGCAGCTCGACAGTGAACACTGAAGCTTTCTTT. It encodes CASSSTVNTEAFF.